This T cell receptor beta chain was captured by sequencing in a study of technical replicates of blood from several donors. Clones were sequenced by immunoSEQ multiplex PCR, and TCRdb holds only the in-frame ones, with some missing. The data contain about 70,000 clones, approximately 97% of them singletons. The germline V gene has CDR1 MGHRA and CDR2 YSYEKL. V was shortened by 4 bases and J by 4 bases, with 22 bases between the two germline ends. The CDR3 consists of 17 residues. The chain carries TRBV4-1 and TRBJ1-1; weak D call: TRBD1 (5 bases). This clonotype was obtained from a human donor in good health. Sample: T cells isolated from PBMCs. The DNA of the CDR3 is TGCGCCAGCAGCCGACCCTCAGGGAACGCCTTATCCACTGAAGCTTTCTTT. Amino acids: CASSRPSGNALSTEAFF.